The clone carrying this T cell receptor beta chain was detected once. Antigen specificity is unknown. Per the germline V gene, CDR1 is MNHEY and CDR2 is SVGAGI. V dropped 7 bases and J dropped 9; count of bases not matched to a gene: 8. There are 14 residues in the CDR3. The data stem from a study of post-analysis software for immune sequencing data. Study in general: Disease courses included relapsing-remitting, secondary progressive and progressive-relapsing multiple sclerosis. General study findings and limits: There were roughly 5 TRBV segments more frequent in patients than controls, and TRBV5-6, TRBV5-1 and TRBV20-1 were among them. Comparison with controls showed significantly lower normalized Chao1 diversity in multiple sclerosis patients.

Presence of unique molecular identifiers characterized the TCR beta cDNA libraries. cDNA molecules numbering roughly 0.5 million came from roughly 1 to 10 million T cells. TCRdb re-called the PCR reads through MiXCR, storing one row per CDR3 protein. The top ten hold around 15% of the sample, which has about 380,000 distinct CDR3 sequences, roughly 36% seen once. The rearrangement links TRBV6-5 to TRBJ2-1, with 11 bases identical to TRBD2. This clonotype was obtained from a girl aged 5 to 17 with multiple sclerosis. The sequencing sample was made of blood. CDR3 sequence reads: CASTHSGGAGEQFF. For the CDR3, the DNA is TGTGCCAGCACTCATAGCGGGGGGGCCGGTGAGCAGTTCTTC.